This is a list of T cell receptor beta chains from one sample in a study of PD-L1 blockade in urothelial cancer. Sequenced by immunoSEQ multiplex PCR; TCRdb stores in-frame clones only, minus some. The sample records 48,000 or so clones, around 85% being singletons. The sequencing used PBMCs, collected around atezolizumab (anti-PD-L1) treatment. All receptors come from a woman between 55 and 75 years old with urothelial cancer. Each CDR3 is given with its conserved first and last residue. Fields, in order: clone size, V gene, D gene, J gene, CDR3 DNA, CDR3 protein. A D gene is named only where the DNA matches it firmly. Expanded clones get a size class; other rows say once, few or many, or leave the size out.

-	TRBV7-9	-	TRBJ2-3	TGTGCCAGCAGCTTAGTTTTGCAGTGGGGGCTAGAAGATACGCAGTATTTT	CASSLVLQWGLEDTQYF
-	TRBV27	TRBD1	TRBJ2-7	TGTGCCAGCAGTCCCACCGACAGGGCGAACGAGCAGTACTTC	CASSPTDRANEQYF
-	TRBV2	-	TRBJ1-5	TGTGCCAGCAGTGAATGGGGGGTTAGCAATCAGCCCCAGCATTTT	CASSEWGVSNQPQHF
-	TRBV7-6	TRBD2	TRBJ2-3	TGTGCCAGCAGCTTATCGCTAGCGGGAGGGTATACGCAGTATTTT	CASSLSLAGGYTQYF
-	TRBV10-3	TRBD2	TRBJ2-7	TGTGCCATCAGTGAACGTGGCGGGAGTCCCTACGAGCAGTACTTC	CAISERGGSPYEQYF
-	TRBV28	TRBD1	TRBJ1-2	TGTGCCAGCAGTTCTTACGACAGGGGGTCGAACTATGGCTACACCTTC	CASSSYDRGSNYGYTF
-	TRBV7-9	-	TRBJ2-7	TGTGCCAGCAGCTTAGCGTTGGCAAACTCCTACGAGCAGTACTTC	CASSLALANSYEQYF
-	TRBV28	TRBD2	TRBJ2-1	TGTGCCAGCAGTACAAGGCAGGCTGGGACTAGCGGGAGTGGCGAGCAGTTCTTC	CASSTRQAGTSGSGEQFF
few	TRBV7-8	-	TRBJ2-2	TGTGCCAGCATCTTACTCCAGGGGATGAGCACCGGGGAGCTGTTTTTT	CASILLQGMSTGELFF
-	TRBV7-2	TRBD1	TRBJ2-7	TGTGCCAGCAGCTGGGACAGGGTGCGCGAGCAGTACTTC	CASSWDRVREQYF
-	TRBV5-1	-	TRBJ2-2	TGCGCCAGCAGCTTTGGGGCTATTTCCGGGGAGCTGTTTTTT	CASSFGAISGELFF
-	TRBV18	-	TRBJ1-4	TGTGCCAGCTCACCACTAGGGGTGACTAATGAAAAACTGTTTTTT	CASSPLGVTNEKLFF
-	TRBV25-1	TRBD2	TRBJ2-2	TGTGCCAGCAATAGGCGGGAGGGCCCCGGGGAGCTGTTTTTT	CASNRREGPGELFF
-	TRBV21-1	-	TRBJ1-1	TGTGCCAGAACGTTTCAGGGTGTGAACACTGAAGCTTTCTTT	CARTFQGVNTEAFF
few	TRBV7-2	TRBD1	TRBJ2-2	TGTGCCAGCAGCTTCGGGGACAGGGACACCGGGGAGCTGTTTTTT	CASSFGDRDTGELFF
-	TRBV6-6	-	TRBJ2-3	TGTGCCAGCAGTTACCAGGCTGATACGCAGTATTTT	CASSYQADTQYF
-	TRBV5-4	TRBD1	TRBJ2-2	TGTGCCAGCAGCTTGCGGGGACAGACACCCGGGGAGCTGTTTTTT	CASSLRGQTPGELFF
-	TRBV19	TRBD1	TRBJ1-2	TGTGCCACCTCACAGGGGATCTCCTATGGCTACACCTTC	CATSQGISYGYTF
-	TRBV28	TRBD2	TRBJ2-1	TGTGCCCTCGGGGGGTACTCCTACAATGAGCAGTTCTTC	CALGGYSYNEQFF
-	TRBV2	-	TRBJ1-4	TGTGCCAGCAGTGAAATGGACAGAAGAGCCGAAAAACTGTTTTTT	CASSEMDRRAEKLFF
-	TRBV15	TRBD1	TRBJ2-3	TGTGCCACCAGACTTCCGACAGGGGGCGGAACAGATACGCAGTATTTT	CATRLPTGGGTDTQYF
-	TRBV21-1	-	TRBJ2-7	TGTGCCAGCAGCATCTTTAGCGGGAGGCTAAGGGTTAGCTACGAGCAGTACTTC	CASSIFSGRLRVSYEQYF
-	TRBV2	-	TRBJ1-3	TGTGCCAGCAGCCCTCGGGTCTCTGGAAACACCATATATTTT	CASSPRVSGNTIYF
-	TRBV19	TRBD1	TRBJ2-2	TGTGCCAGTATTTCTAACAGGGGTTGGGGGGAGCTGTTTTTT	CASISNRGWGELFF
-	TRBV11-3	-	TRBJ2-1	TGTGCCAGCAGCTTACGGGGTAAGAACAATGAGCAGTTCTTC	CASSLRGKNNEQFF
-	TRBV27	-	TRBJ1-1	TGTGCCAGCAGGAGGCGGGGCCAAGGAGGGGACACTGAAGCTTTCTTT	CASRRRGQGGDTEAFF
-	TRBV5-1	-	TRBJ1-5	TGCGCCAGCAGCTTGAATAGCGCCGGCCGGCATTTT	CASSLNSAGRHF
once	TRBV29-1	TRBD1	TRBJ2-1	TGCAGCGTTGACAGGGGGTCTCAGCGCAATGAGCAGTTCTTC	CSVDRGSQRNEQFF
-	TRBV5-3	TRBD2	TRBJ2-1	TGTGCCAGAAGCTTGGGACTAGCGTTATGGGATTACAATGAGCAGTTCTTC	CARSLGLALWDYNEQFF
-	TRBV7-3	TRBD2	TRBJ2-3	TGTGCCAGCAGCTTACAGCGGGGGGCCTCAGATACGCAGTATTTT	CASSLQRGASDTQYF
-	TRBV6-5	-	TRBJ2-1	TGTGCCAGCAGTTACGGTCGGGGCAATGAGCAGTTCTTC	CASSYGRGNEQFF
-	TRBV2	-	TRBJ2-5	TGTGCCAGCAGTGACGGACTCGGTGAGGAGACCCAGTACTTC	CASSDGLGEETQYF
-	TRBV29-1	TRBD1	TRBJ1-2	TGCAGCGTCCCAGAATCGGGACAGGAGAATGGCTACACCTTC	CSVPESGQENGYTF
-	TRBV2	TRBD2	TRBJ2-1	TGTGCCAGCAAGGGTGCTAGCGGGAGCTACAATGAGCAGTTCTTC	CASKGASGSYNEQFF
-	TRBV9	-	TRBJ2-3	TGTGCCAGCAGCGGGGAGATGGTGATGACTAGCACAGATACGCAGTATTTT	CASSGEMVMTSTDTQYF